The 2 T cell receptor beta chains reported below all come from one sample, sequenced in a study of CD8 T cells in Susac syndrome. Random hexamers were used to reverse transcribe the RNA input (0.5 to 1 ug). TCRdb ran MiXCR on the immunoSEQ multiplex PCR reads and lists one entry per CDR3 protein. The table lists hundreds of thousands of distinct CDR3 sequences, over 85% of them singletons. What was sequenced was CD4+ T cells from PBMCs. Receptors were obtained from a human donor with multiple sclerosis.

The rearrangement uses TRBV14 and TRBJ2-5, with D possibly TRBD1 on 5 matching bases. V gave up 3 bases and J gave up 4 bases, with 12 bases separating them. Looked up from germline, CDR1 is SGHDN and CDR2 is FVKESK. The CDR3 runs 14 residues. The CDR3 DNA follows: TGTGCCAGCAGCCAGGCCAGGGTGTTAGAGACCCAGTACTTC. This encodes CASSQARVLETQYF. The full variable domain, in which reference TRBV14 and TRBJ2-5 provide the parts outside the CDR3, is EAGVTQFPSHSVIEKGQTVTLRCDPISGHDNLYWYRRVMGKEIKFLLHFVKESKQDESGMPNNRFLAERTGGTYSTLKVQPAELEDSGVYFCASSQARVLETQYFGPGTRLLVL.

The chain has TRBV27 and TRBJ2-2, with D possibly TRBD2 on 5 matching bases. CDR1 and CDR2 (germline): MNHEY, SMNVEV (reference sequence). The CDR3 sequence is 15 residues long. Trimming removed 2 bases at V and 4 bases at J, with 11 bases between. The CDR3 spells CASSLRTRGTGELFF. CDR3 sequence (DNA): TGTGCCAGCAGTTTAAGGACCCGGGGCACCGGGGAGCTGTTTTTT.